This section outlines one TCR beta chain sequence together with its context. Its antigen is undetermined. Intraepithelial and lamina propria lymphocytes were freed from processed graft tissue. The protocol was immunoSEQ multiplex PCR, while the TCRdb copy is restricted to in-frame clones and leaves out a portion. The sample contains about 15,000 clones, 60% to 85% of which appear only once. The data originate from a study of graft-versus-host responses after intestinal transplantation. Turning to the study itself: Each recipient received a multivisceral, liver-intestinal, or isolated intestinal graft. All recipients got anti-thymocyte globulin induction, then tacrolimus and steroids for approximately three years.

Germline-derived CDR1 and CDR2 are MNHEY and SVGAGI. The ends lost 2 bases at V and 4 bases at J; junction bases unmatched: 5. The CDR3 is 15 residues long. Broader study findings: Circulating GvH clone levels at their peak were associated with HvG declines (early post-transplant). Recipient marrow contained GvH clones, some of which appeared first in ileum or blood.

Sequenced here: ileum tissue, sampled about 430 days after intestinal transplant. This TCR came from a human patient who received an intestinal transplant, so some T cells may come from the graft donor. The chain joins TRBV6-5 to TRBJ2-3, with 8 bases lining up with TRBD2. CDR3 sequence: CASSYAGGTPDTQYF. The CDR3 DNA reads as TGTGCCAGCAGTTACGCGGGGGGCACTCCAGATACGCAGTATTTT.